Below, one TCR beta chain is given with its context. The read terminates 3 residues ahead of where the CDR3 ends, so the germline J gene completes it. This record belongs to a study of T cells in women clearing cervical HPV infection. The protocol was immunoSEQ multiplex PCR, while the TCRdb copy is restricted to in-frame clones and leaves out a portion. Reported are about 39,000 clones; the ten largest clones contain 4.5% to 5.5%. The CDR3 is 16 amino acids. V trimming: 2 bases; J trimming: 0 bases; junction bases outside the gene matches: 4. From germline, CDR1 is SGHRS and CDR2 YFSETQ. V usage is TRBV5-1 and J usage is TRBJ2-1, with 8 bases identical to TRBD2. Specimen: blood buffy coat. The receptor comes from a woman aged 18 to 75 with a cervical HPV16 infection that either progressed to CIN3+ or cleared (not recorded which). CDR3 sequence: CASSFTSGGSYNEQFF. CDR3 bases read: TGCGCCAGCAGCTTTACTAGCGGCGGCTCCTACAATGAG.